These 5 T cell receptor beta chains were sequenced from one sample in a study of T cell changes during pregnancy in multiple sclerosis. TCRdb's copy holds only in-frame clones and misses some; the assay was immunoSEQ multiplex PCR. In the table there are about 51,000 clones, approximately 94% of which are singletons. The sequenced sample was CD4+ T cells from peripheral blood mononuclear cells, obtained in the second trimester of pregnancy. All receptors come from a female donor with multiple sclerosis, enrolled in a pregnancy study.

This sequence joins TRBV7-2 and TRBJ1-2; 7 positions match TRBD1. J was trimmed by 5 bases and V by 5 bases; bases with no gene match: 5. This CDR3 region has 13 residues. Per the germline V gene, CDR1 is SGHTA and CDR2 is FQGNSA. CDR3 DNA: TGTGCCAGCAGCCCCGGACAGGATTATGGCTACACCTTC. Amino acids: CASSPGQDYGYTF.

The chain uses TRBV30 and TRBJ1-3; 9 nucleotides agree with TRBD1. This CDR3 has 13 amino acids. From germline, CDR1 is GTSNPN and CDR2 SVGIG (reference sequence). The junction had 2 bases not matched to a gene; V was cut back by 5 bases and J by 3 bases. Here the CDR3 reads CAWGQGFGNTIYF. The CDR3 DNA follows: TGTGCCTGGGGACAGGGGTTTGGAAACACCATATATTTT.

This chain connects TRBV19 to TRBJ1-2, with TRBD1 as a possible D gene (6 bases). The germline CDR1 and CDR2 sequences are LNHDA and SQIVND (reference sequence). This CDR3 is 11 amino acids long. Trimming took off 7 bases at V and 4 bases at J, with 7 bases between the two ends. Here the CDR3 DNA reads TGTGCCAGTAAAGGGGGCTATGGCTACACCTTC. Translating gives CASKGGYGYTF. Full variable domain (outside the CDR3, taken from reference TRBV19 and TRBJ1-2): DGGITQSPKYLFRKEGQNVTLSCEQNLNHDAMYWYRQDPGQGLRLIYYSQIVNDFQKGDIAEGYSVSREKKESFPLTVTSAQKNPTAFYLCASKGGYGYTFGSGTRLTVV.

This chain links TRBV6-5 with TRBJ2-1; 7 bases are shared with TRBD1. Germline CDR1 reads MNHEY; CDR2 reads SVGAGI. The CDR3 has 15 amino acids. Germline trimming cut 4 bases from V and 0 bases from J; bases unmatched to any gene: 3. The CDR3 DNA follows: TGTGCCAGCAGTTCCCGGACAGGCTCCTACAATGAGCAGTTCTTC. This codes for CASSSRTGSYNEQFF.

V and J are TRBV27 and TRBJ1-1; D might be TRBD1 (5 bases). Germline loops: CDR1 MNHEY, CDR2 SMNVEV (reference sequence). The CDR3 loop spans 12 amino acids. Trimming cost V 6 bases and J 1 base, with 6 bases left between them. Here the CDR3 DNA reads TGTGCCAGCAGCGGGGGGAACACTGAAGCTTTCTTT. Translation gives CASSGGNTEAFF.